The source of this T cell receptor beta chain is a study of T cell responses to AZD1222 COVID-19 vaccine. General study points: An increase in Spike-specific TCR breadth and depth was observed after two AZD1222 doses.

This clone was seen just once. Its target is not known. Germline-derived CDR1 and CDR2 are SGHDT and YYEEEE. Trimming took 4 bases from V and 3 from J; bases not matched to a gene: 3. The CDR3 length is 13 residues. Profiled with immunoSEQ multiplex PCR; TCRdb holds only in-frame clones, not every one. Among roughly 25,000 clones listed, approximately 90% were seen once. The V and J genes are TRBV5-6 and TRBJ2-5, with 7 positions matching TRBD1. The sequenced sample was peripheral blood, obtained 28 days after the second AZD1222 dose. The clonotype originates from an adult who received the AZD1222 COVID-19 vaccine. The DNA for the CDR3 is TGTGCCAGCAGCACCGGGACAGAAGAGACCCAGTACTTC. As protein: CASSTGTEETQYF. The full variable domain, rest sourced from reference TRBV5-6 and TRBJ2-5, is DAGVTQSPTHLIKTRGQQVTLRCSPKSGHDTVSWYQQALGQGPQFIFQYYEEEERQRGNFPDRFSGHQFPNYSSELNVNALLLGDSALYLCASSTGTEETQYFGPGTRLLVL.